This note documents a single T cell receptor (beta chain) sequence. Its matching antigen is unknown. This entry is derived from a study of beta chain features in type 1 diabetes. Study-wide background: On cell yields, gender and age, patients and healthy donors were similar.

Broader study findings: In patients and controls equally, PCR might favor templates that are shorter. Reduced insertions and increased deletions marked VDJ junctions in type 1 diabetes patients. When Type 1 diabetes patients were examined, their TCRB CDR3s proved moderately but significantly shorter in all four CD4+ subsets.

CDR1 is LGHNA, CDR2 YSLEER, per germline. The V gene lost 4 bases and the J gene lost 4 bases, with 13 bases spanning the gap. CDR3 length: 14 residues. The study reverse transcribed the entire isolated RNA, so it sequenced expressed TCRB transcripts. Produced via immunoSEQ multiplex PCR; TCRdb's table is partial and in-frame only. This table holds roughly 330,000 clones, roughly 13% found once. This TCR came from a woman in her late teens or twenties with type 1 diabetes. Sequenced: naive CD4+ T cells from blood. V usage is TRBV4-3 and J usage is TRBJ1-2; D gene uncertain. CDR3 bases: TGCGCCAGCAGCCCCGGTGTTGAGGGCTATGGCTACACCTTC. Its translation: CASSPGVEGYGYTF.